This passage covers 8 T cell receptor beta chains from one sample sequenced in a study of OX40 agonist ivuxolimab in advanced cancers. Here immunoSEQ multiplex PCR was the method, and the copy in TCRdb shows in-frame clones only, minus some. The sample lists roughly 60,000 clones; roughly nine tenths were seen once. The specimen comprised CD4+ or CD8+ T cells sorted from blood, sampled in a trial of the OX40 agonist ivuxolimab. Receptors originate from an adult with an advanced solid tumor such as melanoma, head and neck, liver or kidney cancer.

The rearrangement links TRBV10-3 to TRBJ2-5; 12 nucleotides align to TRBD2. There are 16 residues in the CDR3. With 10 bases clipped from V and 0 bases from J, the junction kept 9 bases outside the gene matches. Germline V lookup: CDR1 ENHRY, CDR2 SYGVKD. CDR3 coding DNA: TGTGCCACGACGGTCGGACTAGCGGGGTACCAAGAGACCCAGTACTTC. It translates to CATTVGLAGYQETQYF.

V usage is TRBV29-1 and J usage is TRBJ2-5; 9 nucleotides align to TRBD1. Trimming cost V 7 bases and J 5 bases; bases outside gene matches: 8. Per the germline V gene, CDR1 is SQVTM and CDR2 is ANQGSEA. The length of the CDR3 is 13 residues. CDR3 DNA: TGCAGCGCGTTGGGGACAGGGAGGGAGACCCAGTACTTC. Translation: CSALGTGRETQYF.

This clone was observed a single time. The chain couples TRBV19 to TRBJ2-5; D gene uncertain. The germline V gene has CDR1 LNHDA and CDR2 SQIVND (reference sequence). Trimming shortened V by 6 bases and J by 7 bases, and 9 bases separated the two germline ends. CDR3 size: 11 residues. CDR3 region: CASSSKVTQYF. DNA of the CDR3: TGTGCCAGTAGCTCAAAGGTGACCCAGTACTTC.

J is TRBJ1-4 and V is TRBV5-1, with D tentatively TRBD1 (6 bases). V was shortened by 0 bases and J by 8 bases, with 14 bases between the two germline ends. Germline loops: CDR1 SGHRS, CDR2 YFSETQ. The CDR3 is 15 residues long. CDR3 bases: TGCGCCAGCAGCTTGGGGACACAGGGACGGGAAAAACTGTTTTTT. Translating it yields CASSLGTQGREKLFF.

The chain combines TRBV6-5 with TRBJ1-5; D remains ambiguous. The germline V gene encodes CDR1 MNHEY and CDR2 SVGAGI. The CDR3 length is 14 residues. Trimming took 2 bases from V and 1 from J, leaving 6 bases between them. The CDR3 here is CASSYGQSNQPQHF. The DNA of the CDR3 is TGTGCCAGCAGTTACGGGCAGAGCAATCAGCCCCAGCATTTT.

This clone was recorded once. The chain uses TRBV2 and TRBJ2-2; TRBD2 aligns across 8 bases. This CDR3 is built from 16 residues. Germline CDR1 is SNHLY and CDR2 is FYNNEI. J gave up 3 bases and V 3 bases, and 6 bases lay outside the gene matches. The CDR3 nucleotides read TGTGCCAGCAGTGACGGGAGGGGTGGCGACACCGGGGAGCTGTTTTTT. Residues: CASSDGRGGDTGELFF.

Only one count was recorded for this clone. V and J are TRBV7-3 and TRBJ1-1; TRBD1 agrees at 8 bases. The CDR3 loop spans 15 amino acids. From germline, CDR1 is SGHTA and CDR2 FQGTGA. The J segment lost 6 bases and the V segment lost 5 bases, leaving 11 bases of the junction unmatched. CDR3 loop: CASSPGATGVSEAFF. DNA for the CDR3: TGTGCCAGCAGCCCAGGGGCGACAGGGGTCTCTGAAGCTTTCTTT.

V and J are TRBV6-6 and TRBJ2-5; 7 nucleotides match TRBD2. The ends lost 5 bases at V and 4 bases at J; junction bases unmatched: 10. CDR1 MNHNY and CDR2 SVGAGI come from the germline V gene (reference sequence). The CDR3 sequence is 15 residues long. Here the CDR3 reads CASSVRGGDGETQYF. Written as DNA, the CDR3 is TGTGCCAGCAGTGTACGGGGAGGGGATGGAGAGACCCAGTACTTC.